One and the same sample provided the 2 T cell receptor beta chains below, sequenced in a study of CD8 T cells in Susac syndrome. RNA in amounts of roughly 0.5 to 1 ug was reverse transcribed with random hexamers. TCRdb re-analysed the immunoSEQ multiplex PCR reads in MiXCR, keeping a single row per CDR3 protein. Of fewer than 200,000 distinct CDR3 sequences in the sample, more than 85% were seen once. Sequencing was performed on CD4+ T cells from PBMCs. These receptors were obtained from a human donor with Susac syndrome.

This chain links TRBV6-6 with TRBJ1-2; D is perhaps TRBD1 (6 bases). The CDR3 has 13 amino acids. V lost 6 bases, J lost 2 bases, and 10 bases lay in between. Germline assignment: CDR1 MNHNY and CDR2 SVGAGI (reference sequence). Here the CDR3 reads CASRDQGNYGYTF. In nucleotides, the CDR3 is TGTGCCAGCAGAGACCAGGGGAACTATGGCTACACCTTC.

The V and J genes are TRBV6-5 and TRBJ1-5, with 8 bases aligning to TRBD1. The J segment lost 6 bases and the V segment lost 8 bases, leaving 6 bases of the junction unmatched. Germline assignment: CDR1 MNHEY and CDR2 SVGAGI. The length of the CDR3 is 13 residues. The CDR3 protein is CASADRERQPQHF. The CDR3 nucleotides are TGTGCCAGCGCGGACAGGGAACGTCAGCCCCAGCATTTT.